The 18 T cell receptor beta chains listed next were all sequenced from one sample in a study of T-cell reconstitution after alpha-beta-depleted transplantation in children. Unique molecular identifiers tagged the TCRbeta library. TCRdb fed the PCR reads into MiXCR, producing one record per CDR3 protein. The sample has hundreds of thousands of distinct CDR3 sequences; about 17% are singletons. The sample consisted of PBMCs, mostly from graft donor cells, taken 360 days after TCRalphabeta/CD19-depleted stem cell transplant. The receptors stem from a boy less than two years old who had a stem cell transplant for Wiskott-Aldrich syndrome, so the T cells may come from the graft donor.

This clonotype was picked up a small number of times. The rearrangement links TRBV5-1 to TRBJ2-1, with a weak D call TRBD2 (6 bases). CDR1 SGHRS and CDR2 YFSETQ come from the germline V gene. This CDR3 has 18 residues. The V and J ends lost 3 bases and 0 bases respectively, with 19 bases between them. The CDR3: CASSSEGLPLGSYNEQFF. The CDR3 bases are TGCGCCAGCAGCTCGGAGGGACTTCCCTTAGGCTCCTACAATGAGCAGTTCTTC.

This clonotype was seen more than once but under ten times. The chain uses TRBV5-5 and TRBJ2-4; D is unresolved. Germline V gene lookup returns CDR1 SGHKS and CDR2 YYEKEE (reference sequence). The CDR3 is 15 amino acids. Trimming shortened V by 2 bases and J by 0 bases, and 9 bases separated the two germline ends. In DNA, the CDR3 is TGTGCCAGCAGCTTCTCTGGGGTAGCCAAAAACATTCAGTACTTC. Translation: CASSFSGVAKNIQYF.

This clonotype was counted a few times. The CDR3 spells CSARDIQREGNEQFF. CDR3 DNA: TGCAGTGCTAGAGATATCCAGCGGGAGGGGAATGAGCAGTTCTTC. The rearrangement links TRBV20-1 to TRBJ2-1, with 10 bases lining up with TRBD2. The CDR3 has 15 residues. Looked up from germline, CDR1 is DFQATT and CDR2 is SNEGSKA (reference sequence). V lost 0 bases to trimming and J lost 7 bases; unmatched junction nucleotides: 6.

The chain employs TRBV12-3 or TRBV12-4 and TRBJ2-7, with 7 bases aligning to TRBD1. This CDR3 is built from 15 residues. Trimming at V came to 2 bases and at J to 3 bases, leaving 7 bases not matched to a gene. CDR3 bases: TGTGCCAGCAGTTTAAGCACAGGGGAGCTCTACGAGCAGTACTTC. Amino acids: CASSLSTGELYEQYF.

The table lists this clonotype with many counts. The rearrangement joins TRBV3-1 to TRBJ1-1, with D unclear. CDR1 LGHDT and CDR2 YNNKEL come from the germline V gene (reference sequence). The CDR3 is 11 amino acids. V was trimmed by 1 base and J by 10 bases, leaving 7 bases between them. CDR3 DNA: TGTGCCAGCAGCCAAGGTTGGGGAGCTTTCTTT. This gives the protein CASSQGWGAFF. Using reference TRBV3-1 and TRBJ1-1 for the parts outside the CDR3, the full variable domain is DTAVSQTPKYLVTQMGNDKSIKCEQNLGHDTMYWYKQDSKKFLKIMFSYNNKELIINETVPNRFSPKSPDKAHLNLHINSLELGDSAVYFCASSQGWGAFFGQGTRLTVV.

V usage is TRBV12-3 or TRBV12-4 and J usage is TRBJ2-3, with D unclear. V lost 6 bases and J lost 2, with 18 bases in between. CDR3 length: 16 amino acids. The CDR3 nucleotides are TGTGCCAGCAGCTCCCAATGGCACCTAGACACAGATACGCAGTATTTT. This translates into CASSSQWHLDTDTQYF.

V and J are TRBV6-1 and TRBJ2-5; D is unresolved. Per the germline V gene, CDR1 is MNHNS and CDR2 is SASEGT. The CDR3 spans 14 residues. The V and J ends lost 3 bases and 5 bases respectively, with 13 bases between them. The CDR3 sequence is CASSDGFLRETQYF. As DNA, the CDR3 is TGTGCCAGCAGTGACGGATTCCTCAGGGAGACCCAGTACTTC.

The rearrangement links TRBV20-1 to TRBJ2-7, with 7 bases that match TRBD1. CDR1 and CDR2 from the germline V gene are DFQATT and SNEGSKA (reference sequence). V shed 1 base, J shed 0 bases, and the junction held 18 bases outside the gene matches. This CDR3 has 19 residues. The CDR3 sequence: CSARGPRPGQKISSYEQYF. The CDR3 nucleotides are TGCAGTGCTAGAGGCCCCCGACCGGGACAGAAGATTAGCTCCTACGAGCAGTACTTC.

This clonotype showed up just a few times. The chain joins TRBV9 to TRBJ2-5, with a tentative D call TRBD2 (5 bases). The V end was cut by 0 bases, the J end by 4 bases, with 10 bases between. The CDR3 has 14 residues. Germline-derived CDR1 and CDR2 are SGDLS and YYNGEE. CDR3 DNA: TGTGCCAGCAGCGTAGCGGAGGCTAGAGAGACCCAGTACTTC. Translation: CASSVAEARETQYF.

This chain links TRBV12-3 or TRBV12-4 with TRBJ2-3; D tentatively fits TRBD1 or TRBD2 (6 bases each). Trimming shortened V by 3 bases and J by 2 bases, and 12 bases separated the two germline ends. CDR3 size: 15 residues. The CDR3 reads CASSLTGATTDTQYF. The CDR3 DNA is TGTGCCAGCAGTTTGACGGGGGCGACCACAGATACGCAGTATTTT.

This clonotype was detected only a few times. The J gene is TRBJ2-3, the V gene TRBV11-2; no reliable D call. Germline V gene lookup returns CDR1 SGHAT and CDR2 FQNNGV. Trimming removed 2 bases at V and 0 bases at J, with 15 bases between. The CDR3 sequence is 17 residues long. The CDR3 loop reads CASSLFLWGASTDTQYF. CDR3 in DNA: TGTGCCAGCAGCTTATTTTTATGGGGTGCTAGCACAGATACGCAGTATTTT.

The chain uses TRBV12-3 or TRBV12-4 and TRBJ2-5; D unclear. The V gene lost 1 base and the J gene lost 5 bases, with 8 bases spanning the gap. The CDR3 totals 13 residues. The CDR3 here is CASSLGTYETQYF. CDR3 nucleotides: TGTGCCAGCAGTTTAGGCACCTATGAGACCCAGTACTTC.

This clonotype was counted only a few times. The chain carries TRBV7-2 and TRBJ2-1; D possibly corresponds to TRBD1 (6 bases). Trimming removed 5 bases at V and 1 base at J, with 12 bases between. Germline lookup yields CDR1 SGHTA and CDR2 FQGNSA. This CDR3 is built from 15 residues. The chain's CDR3 is CASSQRGQSYNEQFF. CDR3 coding DNA: TGTGCCAGCAGCCAACGAGGACAGTCCTACAATGAGCAGTTCTTC.

The chain employs TRBV28 and TRBJ2-7; 10 bases fit TRBD2. Unmatched junction bases numbered 6, after V lost 2 bases and J lost 5 bases. Germline V gene data show CDR1 as MDHEN and CDR2 as SYDVKM. The CDR3 runs to 15 residues. The CDR3 region has the DNA TGTGCCAGCAGTTTAGTTACTAGCGGGGTCGACGAGCAGTACTTC. It is translated as CASSLVTSGVDEQYF.

J is TRBJ2-3 and V is TRBV12-3 or TRBV12-4; 15 bases line up with TRBD2. The CDR3 spans 15 residues. Losses at the gene ends were 4 bases for V and 8 bases for J; bases not matched to a gene: 4. The CDR3 is CASSSGLAGGGTQYF. CDR3 nucleotide sequence: TGTGCCAGCAGTTCGGGACTAGCGGGAGGTGGTACGCAGTATTTT.

The rearrangement uses TRBV6-1 and TRBJ1-6, with TRBD1 matching over 8 bases. V shed 7 bases and J 7 bases; nucleotides not matched to a gene: 9. The CDR3 loop spans 15 amino acids. Germline V gene lookup returns CDR1 MNHNS and CDR2 SASEGT. In DNA, the CDR3 is TGTGCCAGCAAAAGGACAGGGTTGAGCAATTCACCCCTCCACTTT. This sequence encodes CASKRTGLSNSPLHF.

This chain uses TRBV20-1 with TRBJ1-5; TRBD1 aligns across 7 bases. The V segment lost 3 bases and the J segment 4 bases; nucleotides outside the gene matches: 9. The length of the CDR3 is 15 residues. Germline CDR1 reads DFQATT; CDR2 reads SNEGSKA (reference sequence). CDR3 sequence: CSARVPGQPNQPQHF. Written as DNA, the CDR3 is TGCAGTGCTAGGGTACCGGGACAGCCGAATCAGCCCCAGCATTTT.

This clonotype was seen at least ten times. The V and J genes are TRBV10-3 and TRBJ2-7, with 7 bases matching TRBD2. The CDR3 is 14 residues long. The germline CDR1 and CDR2 sequences are ENHRY and SYGVKD. Trimming removed 3 bases from V and 3 bases from J; junction bases left unmatched: 5. DNA of the CDR3: TGTGCCATCAGTGACGAGGGGACTAACTACGAGCAGTACTTC. Protein: CAISDEGTNYEQYF.